The 17 T cell receptor beta chains below come from one sample, sequenced in a study of blood T cell repertoires in COVID-19. Produced via immunoSEQ multiplex PCR; TCRdb's table is partial and in-frame only. The data show 130,000 or so clones, more than 75% seen once. The specimen sequenced was peripheral blood. These receptor sequences come from a human donor in a cohort sampled during active COVID-19.

The V call is TRBV13, the J call TRBJ2-1, with 7 bases lining up with TRBD2. The CDR3 consists of 17 residues. Germline CDR1 is PRHDT and CDR2 is FYEKMQ (reference sequence). The V and J ends lost 1 base and 0 bases, in that order; junction bases with no gene match: 6. CDR3 sequence: CASSLVVGTNSYNEQFF. The CDR3 bases are TGTGCCAGCAGCTTAGTTGTGGGGACTAACTCCTACAATGAGCAGTTCTTC.

The rearrangement uses TRBV5-1 and TRBJ2-7; 8 bases line up with TRBD2. Unmatched junction bases numbered 9, after V lost 4 bases and J lost 3 bases. In germline, CDR1 is SGHRS, CDR2 YFSETQ. The CDR3 length is 15 residues. Here the CDR3 reads CASSTSSGISYEQYF. The CDR3 region has the DNA TGCGCCAGCAGCACGAGTAGCGGGATAAGCTACGAGCAGTACTTC.

The chain is built from TRBV5-1 and TRBJ2-5, with D tentatively TRBD2 (5 bases). The V gene's germline CDR1 is SGHRS and CDR2 YFSETQ. The V gene lost 3 bases and the J gene lost 4 bases, with 10 bases spanning the gap. CDR3 length equals 13 residues. CDR3 residues: CASSSDSGETQYF. In nucleotides, the CDR3 is TGCGCCAGCAGCTCGGACTCTGGAGAGACCCAGTACTTC. Using reference TRBV5-1 and TRBJ2-5 for the parts outside the CDR3, the full variable domain is KAGVTQTPRYLIKTRGQQVTLSCSPISGHRSVSWYQQTPGQGLQFLFEYFSETQRNKGNFPGRFSGRQFSNSRSEMNVSTLELGDSALYLCASSSDSGETQYFGPGTRLLVL.

V gene TRBV7-9 combines with J gene TRBJ2-1, with 8 bases fitting TRBD1. J was trimmed by 8 bases and V by 1 base; bases with no gene match: 10. Looked up from germline, CDR1 is SEHNR and CDR2 is FQNEAQ (reference sequence). This CDR3 comprises 16 residues. CDR3 protein: CASSLGGGQGVHEQFF. For the CDR3, the DNA is TGTGCCAGCAGCTTAGGGGGAGGACAGGGTGTACATGAGCAGTTCTTC.

The chain employs TRBV4-1 and TRBJ2-1; tentative D call: TRBD2 (6 bases). Germline V gives CDR1 MGHRA, CDR2 YSYEKL. The CDR3 has 15 amino acids. V dropped 5 bases and J dropped 0 bases, with 11 bases sitting between them. The CDR3 sequence: CASSSRGSSYNEQFF. The CDR3 DNA reads as TGCGCCAGCAGCTCCCGGGGGAGCTCCTACAATGAGCAGTTCTTC.

The genes are TRBV2 and TRBJ1-1; the D is unclear. Trimming took off 1 base at V and 1 base at J, with 13 bases between the two ends. The CDR3 length is 16 residues. The germline V gene has CDR1 SNHLY and CDR2 FYNNEI. The CDR3 DNA reads TGTGCCAGCAGTGAAGATCTGGGTTGGGCGAACACTGAAGCTTTCTTT. Translating it yields CASSEDLGWANTEAFF.

The sample holds one count of this clone. The same CDR3 can be traced to other DNA sequences in this sample. The chain combines TRBV9 with TRBJ2-3, with a weak D call TRBD2 (6 bases). Germline lookup yields CDR1 SGDLS and CDR2 YYNGEE. V dropped 7 bases and J dropped 2 bases, with 20 bases sitting between them. The CDR3 runs 16 residues. The CDR3 DNA sequence: TGTGCCAGCGGAGGAGGGGACTGGCCCGTCACAGATACGCAGTATTTT. Translated: CASGGGDWPVTDTQYF. Full variable domain (outside the CDR3, taken from reference TRBV9 and TRBJ2-3): DSGVTQTPKHLITATGQRVTLRCSPRSGDLSVYWYQQSLDQGLQFLIQYYNGEERAKGNILERFSAQQFPDLHSELNLSSLELGDSALYFCASGGGDWPVTDTQYFGPGTRLTVL.

This chain joins TRBV2 and TRBJ2-7; 9 positions agree with TRBD2. The trim removed 5 bases at V and 0 bases at J, leaving 8 bases unmatched. The CDR3 covers 16 residues. Per germline, CDR1 SNHLY and CDR2 FYNNEI. The CDR3 sequence is CASSMVFSGSSYEQYF. CDR3 sequence (DNA): TGTGCCAGCAGTATGGTCTTTAGCGGGAGCTCCTACGAGCAGTACTTC. Filled out from reference TRBV2 and TRBJ2-7, the complete variable domain reads EPEVTQTPSHQVTQMGQEVILRCVPISNHLYFYWYRQILGQKVEFLVSFYNNEISEKSEIFDDQFSVERPDGSNFTLKIRSTKLEDSAMYFCASSMVFSGSSYEQYFGPGTRLTVT.

This clone was picked up one time. V and J are TRBV9 and TRBJ2-5; possibly TRBD2 for D (6 bases). The CDR3 covers 13 residues. Trimming pared 0 bases from V and 5 bases from J, leaving 8 bases between. CDR1 SGDLS and CDR2 YYNGEE come from the germline V gene. CDR3 in DNA: TGTGCCAGCAGCGTAGGGGGGAGGGAGACCCAGTACTTC. This gives the protein CASSVGGRETQYF.

V and J are TRBV7-9 and TRBJ2-1, with 7 bases identical to TRBD1. The CDR3 extends over 13 amino acids. V gave up 10 bases and J gave up 8 bases; unmatched junction bases: 11. Looked up from germline, CDR1 is SEHNR and CDR2 is FQNEAQ (reference sequence). The CDR3 region has the DNA TGTGCCACCCGGGACAGTGCAGGACATGAGCAGTTCTTC. Translation: CATRDSAGHEQFF. Drawing the rest from reference TRBV7-9 and TRBJ2-1, the complete variable domain is DTGVSQNPRHKITKRGQNVTFRCDPISEHNRLYWYRQTLGQGPEFLTYFQNEAQLEKSRLLSDRFSAERPKGSFSTLEIQRTEQGDSAMYLCATRDSAGHEQFFGPGTRLTVL.

The chain combines TRBV2 with TRBJ1-6, with TRBD1 as a possible D gene (6 bases). V dropped 3 bases and J dropped 4 bases, with 10 bases sitting between them. The CDR3 loop spans 15 amino acids. The germline CDR1 and CDR2 sequences are SNHLY and FYNNEI. CDR3: CASSDHRVYNSPLHF. The CDR3 region has the DNA TGTGCCAGCAGTGACCACAGGGTATATAATTCACCCCTCCACTTT.

This chain joins TRBV5-1 and TRBJ1-2, with 7 bases aligning to TRBD1. Germline CDR1 SGHRS, CDR2 YFSETQ. The CDR3 is 13 amino acids. V was pared by 2 bases and J by 3 bases, with 1 base of the junction left unmatched. Here the CDR3 DNA reads TGCGCCAGCAGCTTTACAGGGGACTATGGCTACACCTTC. This codes for CASSFTGDYGYTF.

The V call is TRBV18, the J call TRBJ2-7; TRBD2 aligns across 14 bases. The length of the CDR3 is 13 residues. Looked up from germline, CDR1 is KGHSH and CDR2 is LQKENI. V lost 11 bases and J lost 3; bases outside the gene matches: 3. The CDR3 here is CAGGTSGSYEQYF. For the CDR3, the DNA is TGTGCCGGCGGGACTAGCGGGAGCTACGAGCAGTACTTC.

The chain uses TRBV2 and TRBJ2-3; 11 nucleotides line up with TRBD1. There are 19 residues in the CDR3. CDR1 and CDR2 (germline): SNHLY, FYNNEI. V gave up 2 bases and J gave up 3 bases; unmatched junction bases: 13. The CDR3 DNA sequence: TGTGCCAGCAGTGAACTGTGGACAGGGGGCGTCAGGGGGACAGATACGCAGTATTTT. The encoded protein is CASSELWTGGVRGTDTQYF.

The chain carries TRBV7-2 and TRBJ2-1; 16 bases fit TRBD2. The J segment lost 4 bases and the V segment lost 5 bases, leaving 11 bases of the junction unmatched. Germline V lookup: CDR1 SGHTA, CDR2 FQGNSA. The CDR3 covers 19 residues. CDR3 loop: CASSPPGLAGGGIYNEQFF. The CDR3 DNA follows: TGTGCCAGCAGCCCTCCGGGACTAGCGGGAGGGGGGATTTACAATGAGCAGTTCTTC. Supplemented by reference TRBV7-2 and TRBJ2-1, the full variable domain reads GAGVSQSPSNKVTEKGKDVELRCDPISGHTALYWYRQSLGQGLEFLIYFQGNSAPDKSGLPSDRFSAERTGGSVSTLTIQRTQQEDSAVYLCASSPPGLAGGGIYNEQFFGPGTRLTVL.

This chain uses TRBV3-1 (or the pseudogene TRBV3-2) with TRBJ2-4; a weak D match, TRBD1 (5 bases). Trimming left V 3 bases short and J 0 bases short, with 12 bases between. This CDR3 contains 16 residues. Germline CDR1 and CDR2: LGHDT and YNNKEL (reference sequence). The CDR3 is CASSHTTRGAKNIQYF. CDR3 coding DNA: TGTGCCAGCAGCCACACGACAAGGGGAGCCAAAAACATTCAGTACTTC.

The table lists this clone with a count of one. This chain joins TRBV5-1 and TRBJ2-5; tentatively, D is TRBD2 (5 bases). Trimming cost V 0 bases and J 4 bases, with 10 bases left between them. This CDR3 contains 14 residues. The germline gives CDR1 SGHRS, CDR2 YFSETQ. CDR3 DNA: TGCGCCAGCAGCTTGGTCGAGGGATTAGAGACCCAGTACTTC. Protein: CASSLVEGLETQYF.